The subject of this entry is one T cell receptor (beta chain). Per the original methods: Nucleated cell counts were estimated from reference gene primer amplification. The repertoire was sequenced with immunoSEQ multiplex PCR; TCRdb's copy has only in-frame clones and lacks some. V, J and clone size are taken as reported in that table, and D and trimming were inferred from the DNA itself. The data show more than 80,000 clones, roughly four fifths seen once. The data were obtained in a study of blood T cell repertoires in COVID-19. At the level of the study: The study drew acute and convalescent COVID-19 samples from the United States, Italy and Spain. Nucleic acid was either cDNA or gDNA, and it came from T cells, B-cell-depleted T cells, or PBMCs.

CDR1 is SNHLY and CDR2 is FYNNEI in the germline V gene. This CDR3 has 15 amino acids. V was clipped by 7 bases and J by 6 bases; unmatched bases: 13. The J gene is TRBJ2-3, the V gene TRBV2, with 7 bases lining up with TRBD1. This clonotype was obtained from a man in his fifties with active or convalescent COVID-19. The sample taken for sequencing was peripheral blood. The CDR3 DNA follows: TGTGCCAGCACCCCCCGGGCAGGGGGTAGCGATACGCAGTATTTT. Encoded protein: CASTPRAGGSDTQYF.